This T cell receptor beta chain derives from a study of T cell repertoires in cytomegalovirus infection. Germline values: CDR1 SEHNR, CDR2 FQNEAQ (reference sequence). CDR3 length: 16 residues. The V segment lost 5 bases and the J segment 2 bases; nucleotides outside the gene matches: 9. From the reads, TCRdb called clonotypes with MiXCR, one entry per CDR3 protein. The sample includes about 830,000 distinct CDR3 sequences, 30% to 35% of them seen just once. This clonotype has only a few counts. Its antigen is unidentified. The receptor was isolated from a human donor in good health (CMV status not recorded). Some clones in this sample may be carry-over from other donors' samples. The starting material was cultured CD8+ T cells from PBMCs, obtained from culture after CMV antigen stimulation. This sequence joins TRBV7-9 and TRBJ2-4, with TRBD2 matching 7 bases. In DNA, the CDR3 is TGTGCCAGCAGCCCTAACTCCGGGGGGTCCAAAAACATTCAGTACTTC. Its protein is CASSPNSGGSKNIQYF.